This TCR beta chain derives from a study of cytomegalovirus exposure and HLA in healthy donors. The PCR employed 60 Vbeta primers together with 13 Jbeta primers. Sequencing used immunoSEQ multiplex PCR; TCRdb keeps in-frame clones, though not all of them. The table shows under 150,000 clones, with more than 75% occurring only once. The study's findings and limits: TCR beta V segments were, for the most part, productive about 87% or about 30% of the time in an earlier analysis. The HLA-A and HLA-B alleles of most subjects were reportedly predicted accurately from TCR beta sequences. One variant, a missense change in DCLRE1C, was linked in a later analysis to TCR beta V- and J-gene trimming.

Trimming cost V 4 bases and J 11 bases; bases outside gene matches: 5. CDR1 is SEHNR and CDR2 is FQNEAQ in the germline V gene (reference sequence). CDR3 length: 12 amino acids. Comment on this clone: The antigen is unknown.

Specimen: PBMCs. The sequence derives from a middle-aged woman in good health and CMV-seropositive. V and J are TRBV7-9 and TRBJ1-1; 9 nucleotides match TRBD1. The DNA of the CDR3 is TGTGCCAGCAGCTCCTGGGACAGGGCGGCTTTCTTT. It encodes CASSSWDRAAFF.